The rows below give T cell receptor beta chains drawn from one sample of a study of PD-1 blockade in mismatch repair-deficient tumors. The method was immunoSEQ multiplex PCR; TCRdb's version includes in-frame clones alone and lacks a portion of them. The sample holds roughly 84,000 clones; over 75% are singletons and the top ten take 2.6%. This specimen consisted of peripheral blood, obtained 12 weeks after starting pembrolizumab. The receptors come from an adult with mismatch repair-deficient cancer. Both conserved end residues are part of each CDR3. Each record gives: D gene, clone size, V gene, J gene, CDR3 protein, CDR3 DNA. The D gene is left open where the match is weak. Expanded clones get a size class; other rows say once, few or many, or leave the size out.

d_call: .
clone_size: .
v_call: TRBV6-6
j_call: TRBJ1-3
cdr3_aa: CASSYSQMAVGNTIYF
cdr3_nt: TGTGCCAGCAGTTACTCTCAGATGGCGGTTGGAAACACCATATATTTT

d_call: TRBD1
clone_size: .
v_call: TRBV27
j_call: TRBJ2-7
cdr3_aa: CASSLRGTGIYEQYF
cdr3_nt: TGTGCCAGCAGTTTAAGAGGGACAGGAATCTACGAGCAGTACTTC

d_call: .
clone_size: .
v_call: TRBV6-6
j_call: TRBJ1-3
cdr3_aa: CASRTKGFAGNTIYF
cdr3_nt: TGTGCCAGCAGGACGAAGGGGTTTGCTGGAAACACCATATATTTT

d_call: .
clone_size: once
v_call: TRBV6-5
j_call: TRBJ1-1
cdr3_aa: CASSSSVGNEAFF
cdr3_nt: TGTGCCAGCAGTTCCTCAGTTGGGAATGAAGCTTTCTTT

d_call: TRBD1
clone_size: .
v_call: TRBV9
j_call: TRBJ2-7
cdr3_aa: CASSVGGTGLFNEQYF
cdr3_nt: TGTGCCAGCAGCGTAGGAGGGACAGGGTTGTTCAACGAGCAGTACTTC

d_call: TRBD2
clone_size: .
v_call: TRBV29-1
j_call: TRBJ2-7
cdr3_aa: CSVHSGRANYEQYF
cdr3_nt: TGCAGCGTCCATAGCGGGAGGGCAAACTACGAGCAGTACTTC

d_call: .
clone_size: .
v_call: TRBV7-2
j_call: TRBJ2-2
cdr3_aa: CASSSAQPTGELFF
cdr3_nt: TGTGCCAGCAGCTCCGCTCAGCCCACCGGGGAGCTGTTTTTT

d_call: TRBD1
clone_size: .
v_call: TRBV11-3
j_call: TRBJ2-6
cdr3_aa: CASSLTWDSPTSGANVLTF
cdr3_nt: TGTGCCAGCAGCCTTACGTGGGACAGCCCGACCTCTGGGGCCAACGTCCTGACTTTC

d_call: .
clone_size: .
v_call: TRBV9
j_call: TRBJ1-1
cdr3_aa: CASSGPNTEAFF
cdr3_nt: TGTGCCAGCAGCGGGCCGAACACTGAAGCTTTCTTT

d_call: .
clone_size: .
v_call: TRBV5-6
j_call: TRBJ1-1
cdr3_aa: CASSRGTNTEAFF
cdr3_nt: TGTGCCAGCAGCCGTGGTACGAACACTGAAGCTTTCTTT

d_call: TRBD1
clone_size: .
v_call: TRBV13
j_call: TRBJ2-1
cdr3_aa: CASSLGRQGLYNEQFF
cdr3_nt: TGTGCCAGCAGCTTAGGGAGACAGGGATTATACAATGAGCAGTTCTTC

d_call: .
clone_size: .
v_call: TRBV6-1
j_call: TRBJ1-5
cdr3_aa: CASSERGYQPQHF
cdr3_nt: TGTGCCAGCAGTGAACGTGGTTATCAGCCCCAGCATTTT

d_call: .
clone_size: once
v_call: TRBV5-1
j_call: TRBJ1-1
cdr3_aa: CASSLSRGVNTEAFF
cdr3_nt: TGCGCCAGCAGCTTGTCCAGGGGAGTGAACACTGAAGCTTTCTTT

d_call: .
clone_size: .
v_call: TRBV2
j_call: TRBJ2-5
cdr3_aa: CASSVEETQYF
cdr3_nt: TGTGCCAGCAGTGTTGAAGAGACCCAGTACTTC

d_call: TRBD2
clone_size: .
v_call: TRBV7-9
j_call: TRBJ2-2
cdr3_aa: CASSFSTGTSNTGELFF
cdr3_nt: TGTGCCAGCAGTTTTTCTACCGGGACTAGCAACACCGGGGAGCTGTTTTTT

d_call: .
clone_size: .
v_call: TRBV6-1
j_call: TRBJ2-3
cdr3_aa: CASSDGWTQDTQYF
cdr3_nt: TGTGCCAGCAGCGACGGCTGGACCCAGGATACGCAGTATTTT

d_call: .
clone_size: .
v_call: TRBV19
j_call: TRBJ2-1
cdr3_aa: CASSIPRVNNEQFF
cdr3_nt: TGTGCCAGTAGTATACCTCGGGTGAACAATGAGCAGTTCTTC

d_call: .
clone_size: .
v_call: TRBV15
j_call: TRBJ1-4
cdr3_aa: CATSRDRGNEKLFF
cdr3_nt: TGTGCCACCAGCAGAGATCGGGGTAATGAAAAACTGTTTTTT

d_call: .
clone_size: .
v_call: TRBV19
j_call: TRBJ1-5
cdr3_aa: CASSATGDGKPQHF
cdr3_nt: TGTGCCAGTAGTGCCACCGGGGATGGAAAGCCCCAGCATTTT

d_call: TRBD2
clone_size: .
v_call: TRBV5-5
j_call: TRBJ2-7
cdr3_aa: CASSLGPGLARSYEQYF
cdr3_nt: TGTGCCAGCAGCTTAGGTCCGGGACTAGCAAGGTCCTACGAGCAGTACTTC

d_call: .
clone_size: .
v_call: TRBV9
j_call: TRBJ1-2
cdr3_aa: CASSATGTNYGYTF
cdr3_nt: TGTGCCAGCAGCGCTACCGGGACTAACTATGGCTACACCTTC

d_call: .
clone_size: .
v_call: TRBV30
j_call: TRBJ2-5
cdr3_aa: CAWRGPHPQETQYF
cdr3_nt: TGTGCCTGGAGGGGGCCGCACCCCCAAGAGACCCAGTACTTC

d_call: .
clone_size: .
v_call: TRBV9
j_call: TRBJ1-2
cdr3_aa: CASSPAGIYGYTF
cdr3_nt: TGTGCCAGCAGCCCCGCAGGGATCTATGGCTACACCTTC

d_call: .
clone_size: few
v_call: TRBV5-6
j_call: TRBJ1-4
cdr3_aa: CASSFGTGTTNEKLFF
cdr3_nt: TGTGCCAGCAGCTTTGGCACAGGAACAACTAATGAAAAACTGTTTTTT

d_call: .
clone_size: .
v_call: TRBV9
j_call: TRBJ2-3
cdr3_aa: CASNPRWLFTDTQYF
cdr3_nt: TGTGCCAGCAACCCCCGGTGGCTCTTCACAGATACGCAGTATTTT

d_call: .
clone_size: .
v_call: TRBV2
j_call: TRBJ2-3
cdr3_aa: CASNMDPQGTQYF
cdr3_nt: TGTGCCAGCAACATGGACCCCCAGGGTACGCAGTATTTT

d_call: .
clone_size: .
v_call: TRBV30
j_call: TRBJ1-5
cdr3_aa: CAWSAVRGQPQHF
cdr3_nt: TGTGCCTGGAGTGCGGTAAGGGGGCAGCCCCAGCATTTT

d_call: .
clone_size: .
v_call: TRBV10-3
j_call: TRBJ1-1
cdr3_aa: CAISESGGGNEAFF
cdr3_nt: TGTGCCATCAGTGAGTCGGGGGGAGGAAATGAAGCTTTCTTT

d_call: TRBD1
clone_size: .
v_call: TRBV10-3
j_call: TRBJ2-5
cdr3_aa: CAIRGQGSETQYF
cdr3_nt: TGTGCCATCAGGGGACAGGGGTCAGAGACCCAGTACTTC

d_call: .
clone_size: .
v_call: TRBV2
j_call: TRBJ2-2
cdr3_aa: CASNPNTGELFF
cdr3_nt: TGTGCCAGCAACCCGAACACCGGGGAGCTGTTTTTT

d_call: .
clone_size: .
v_call: TRBV18
j_call: TRBJ2-2
cdr3_aa: CASSRSPGELFF
cdr3_nt: TGTGCCAGCTCACGATCGCCCGGGGAGCTGTTTTTT

d_call: .
clone_size: once
v_call: TRBV5-4
j_call: TRBJ1-4
cdr3_aa: CASRGTDEKLFF
cdr3_nt: TGTGCCAGCAGAGGGACGGACGAAAAACTGTTTTTT

d_call: .
clone_size: .
v_call: TRBV19
j_call: TRBJ1-1
cdr3_aa: CASSIPLRRGRGSGPEAFF
cdr3_nt: TGTGCCAGTAGTATACCCCTAAGGAGAGGTAGAGGGTCCGGGCCTGAAGCTTTCTTT

d_call: .
clone_size: .
v_call: TRBV7-6
j_call: TRBJ2-1
cdr3_aa: CASSVGTGNHNEQFF
cdr3_nt: TGTGCCAGCAGCGTCGGGACGGGAAATCACAATGAGCAGTTCTTC

d_call: .
clone_size: .
v_call: TRBV10-2
j_call: TRBJ1-3
cdr3_aa: CASRGGDGYLSGNTIYF
cdr3_nt: TGCGCCAGCCGCGGAGGGGACGGCTACCTCTCTGGAAACACCATATATTTT

d_call: TRBD1
clone_size: .
v_call: TRBV19
j_call: TRBJ1-1
cdr3_aa: CASSSPGTGKIEAFF
cdr3_nt: TGTGCCAGTAGTTCCCCCGGGACAGGGAAAATCGAAGCTTTCTTT

d_call: .
clone_size: .
v_call: TRBV29-1
j_call: TRBJ2-7
cdr3_aa: CSVDWGRYDEQYF
cdr3_nt: TGCAGCGTTGACTGGGGGCGTTATGACGAGCAGTACTTC

d_call: TRBD1
clone_size: once
v_call: TRBV27
j_call: TRBJ1-4
cdr3_aa: CASSYRGEKLFF
cdr3_nt: TGTGCCAGCAGTTACAGGGGTGAAAAACTGTTTTTT

d_call: .
clone_size: .
v_call: TRBV5-4
j_call: TRBJ2-5
cdr3_aa: CASSTTGLETQYF
cdr3_nt: TGTGCCAGCAGCACCACAGGTCTAGAGACCCAGTACTTC

d_call: .
clone_size: .
v_call: TRBV5-1
j_call: TRBJ2-3
cdr3_aa: CASSLEPERTDTQYF
cdr3_nt: TGCGCCAGCAGCCTTGAACCGGAACGCACAGATACGCAGTATTTT

d_call: .
clone_size: .
v_call: TRBV2
j_call: TRBJ2-7
cdr3_aa: CASSDWTVAEQYF
cdr3_nt: TGTGCCAGCAGTGATTGGACGGTGGCCGAGCAGTACTTC

d_call: TRBD2
clone_size: .
v_call: TRBV7-3
j_call: TRBJ2-3
cdr3_aa: CASSSFTIQFGGSRTDTQYF
cdr3_nt: TGTGCCAGCAGCTCCTTCACCATCCAATTTGGCGGGAGTCGCACAGATACGCAGTATTTT

d_call: .
clone_size: .
v_call: TRBV7-9
j_call: TRBJ2-7
cdr3_aa: CASSFAASSYEQYF
cdr3_nt: TGTGCCAGCAGCTTTGCGGCCAGCTCCTACGAGCAGTACTTC

d_call: .
clone_size: .
v_call: TRBV5-6
j_call: TRBJ2-5
cdr3_aa: CASSTDWSETQYF
cdr3_nt: TGTGCCAGCAGCACGGACTGGTCAGAGACCCAGTACTTC

d_call: TRBD2
clone_size: .
v_call: TRBV5-6
j_call: TRBJ2-7
cdr3_aa: CASRLGGYEQYF
cdr3_nt: TGTGCCAGCAGACTGGGAGGGTACGAGCAGTACTTC